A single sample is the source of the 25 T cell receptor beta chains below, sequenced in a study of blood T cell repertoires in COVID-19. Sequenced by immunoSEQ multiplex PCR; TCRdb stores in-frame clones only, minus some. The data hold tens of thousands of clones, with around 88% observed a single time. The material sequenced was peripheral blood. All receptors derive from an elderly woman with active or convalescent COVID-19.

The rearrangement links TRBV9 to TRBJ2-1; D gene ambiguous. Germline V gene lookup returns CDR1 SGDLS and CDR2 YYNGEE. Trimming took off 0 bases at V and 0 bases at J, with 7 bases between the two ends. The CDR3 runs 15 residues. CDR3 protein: CASSVALSSYNEQFF. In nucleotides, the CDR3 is TGTGCCAGCAGCGTAGCGTTGAGCTCCTACAATGAGCAGTTCTTC.

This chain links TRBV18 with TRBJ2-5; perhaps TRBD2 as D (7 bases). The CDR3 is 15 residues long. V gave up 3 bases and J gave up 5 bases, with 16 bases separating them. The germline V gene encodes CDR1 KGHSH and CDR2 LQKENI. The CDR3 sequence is CASSPSGQAGETQYF. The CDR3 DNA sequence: TGTGCCAGCTCACCCTCGGGACAAGCGGGGGAGACCCAGTACTTC.

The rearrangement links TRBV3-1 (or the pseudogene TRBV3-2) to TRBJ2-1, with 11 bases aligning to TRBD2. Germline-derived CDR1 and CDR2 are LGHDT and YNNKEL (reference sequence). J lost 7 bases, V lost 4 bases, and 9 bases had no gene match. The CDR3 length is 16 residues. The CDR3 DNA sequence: TGTGCCAGCAGCCGAGTAGCGGGGGGGCCTATGAATGAGCAGTTCTTC. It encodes CASSRVAGGPMNEQFF.

The CDR3 bases are TGTGCCAGTAGTATTCTCGGGGGACTAGCGGGAGCTCAGGAGCAGTTCTTC. It translates to CASSILGGLAGAQEQFF. The V call is TRBV19, the J call TRBJ2-1; TRBD2 matches 14 bases. The germline CDR1 and CDR2 sequences are LNHDA and SQIVND (reference sequence). The CDR3 has 17 residues. V shed 3 bases, J shed 10 bases, and the junction held 11 bases outside the gene matches.

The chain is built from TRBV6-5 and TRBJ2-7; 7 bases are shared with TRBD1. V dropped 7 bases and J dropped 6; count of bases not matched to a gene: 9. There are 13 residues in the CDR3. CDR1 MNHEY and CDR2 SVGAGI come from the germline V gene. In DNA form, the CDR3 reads TGTGCCAGCAATAGGGGGCCCCGTTTCGAGCAGTACTTC. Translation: CASNRGPRFEQYF.

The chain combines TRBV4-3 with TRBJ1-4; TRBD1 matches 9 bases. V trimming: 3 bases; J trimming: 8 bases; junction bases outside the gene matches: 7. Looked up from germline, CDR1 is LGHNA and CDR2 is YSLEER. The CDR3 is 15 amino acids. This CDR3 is CASSHPGQGREKLFF. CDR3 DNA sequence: TGCGCCAGCAGCCACCCGGGACAGGGCAGGGAAAAACTGTTTTTT.

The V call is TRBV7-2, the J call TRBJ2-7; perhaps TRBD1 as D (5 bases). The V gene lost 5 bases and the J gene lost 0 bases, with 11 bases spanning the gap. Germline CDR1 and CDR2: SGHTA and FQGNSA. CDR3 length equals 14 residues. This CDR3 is CASSPKDTSYEQYF. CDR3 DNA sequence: TGTGCCAGCAGCCCAAAGGACACCTCCTACGAGCAGTACTTC.

This chain's CDR3 is CATSEKGLVLLGTQYF. The DNA of the CDR3 is TGTGCCACCAGTGAGAAGGGACTAGTGCTCCTGGGTACGCAGTATTTT. The chain carries TRBV24-1 and TRBJ2-3, with 8 bases that match TRBD2. CDR3 length: 16 residues. With 4 bases clipped from V and 8 bases from J, the junction kept 13 bases outside the gene matches. Germline-derived CDR1 and CDR2 are KGHDR and SFDVKD.

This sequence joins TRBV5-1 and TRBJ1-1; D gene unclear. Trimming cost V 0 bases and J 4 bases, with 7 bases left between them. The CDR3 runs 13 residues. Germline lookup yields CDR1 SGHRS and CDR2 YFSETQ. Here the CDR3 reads CASSLAGSTEAFF. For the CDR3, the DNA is TGCGCCAGCAGCTTGGCGGGGAGCACTGAAGCTTTCTTT.

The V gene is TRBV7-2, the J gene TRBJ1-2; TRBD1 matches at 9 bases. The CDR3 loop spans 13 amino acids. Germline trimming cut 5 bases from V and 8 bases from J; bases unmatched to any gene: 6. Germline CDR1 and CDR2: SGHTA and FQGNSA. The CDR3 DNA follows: TGTGCCAGCAGCCCGGGACAGGGTCAAGGCTACACCTTC. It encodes CASSPGQGQGYTF.

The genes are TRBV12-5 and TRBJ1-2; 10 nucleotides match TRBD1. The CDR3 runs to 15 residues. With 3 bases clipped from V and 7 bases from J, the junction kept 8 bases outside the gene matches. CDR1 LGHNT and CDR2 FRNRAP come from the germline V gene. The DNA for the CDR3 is TGTGCTAGTGGTTTCGCACGGGACAGGGGAACTGGCTACACCTTC. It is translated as CASGFARDRGTGYTF.

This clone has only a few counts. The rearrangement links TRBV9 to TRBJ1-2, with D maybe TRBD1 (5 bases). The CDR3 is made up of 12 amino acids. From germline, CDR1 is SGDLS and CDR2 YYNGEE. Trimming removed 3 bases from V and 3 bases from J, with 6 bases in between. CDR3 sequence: CASSGRDYGYTF. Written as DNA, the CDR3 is TGTGCCAGCAGCGGCAGGGACTATGGCTACACCTTC.

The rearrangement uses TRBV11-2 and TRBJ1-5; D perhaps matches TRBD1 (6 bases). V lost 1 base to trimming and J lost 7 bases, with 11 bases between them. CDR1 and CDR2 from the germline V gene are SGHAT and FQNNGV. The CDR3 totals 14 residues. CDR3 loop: CASSLVGGGQPQHF. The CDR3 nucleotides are TGTGCCAGCAGCTTAGTAGGGGGGGGGCAGCCCCAGCATTTT.

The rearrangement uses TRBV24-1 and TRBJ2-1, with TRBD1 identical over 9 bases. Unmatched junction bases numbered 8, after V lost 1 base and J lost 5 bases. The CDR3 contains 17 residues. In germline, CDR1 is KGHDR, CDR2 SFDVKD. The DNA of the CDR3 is TGTGCCACCAGTGATTTTAAGAGGACAGGGGTTAACAATGAGCAGTTCTTC. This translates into CATSDFKRTGVNNEQFF.

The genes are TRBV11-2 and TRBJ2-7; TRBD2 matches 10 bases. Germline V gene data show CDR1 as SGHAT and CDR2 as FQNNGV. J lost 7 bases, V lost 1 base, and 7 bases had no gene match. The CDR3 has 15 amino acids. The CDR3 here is CASSLGSGRSGEQYF. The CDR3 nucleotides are TGTGCCAGCAGCTTAGGTAGCGGGAGGTCGGGAGAGCAGTACTTC. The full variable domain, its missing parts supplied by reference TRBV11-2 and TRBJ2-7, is EAGVAQSPRYKIIEKRQSVAFWCNPISGHATLYWYQQILGQGPKLLIQFQNNGVVDDSQLPKDRFSAERLKGVDSTLKIQPAKLEDSAVYLCASSLGSGRSGEQYFGPGTRLTVT.

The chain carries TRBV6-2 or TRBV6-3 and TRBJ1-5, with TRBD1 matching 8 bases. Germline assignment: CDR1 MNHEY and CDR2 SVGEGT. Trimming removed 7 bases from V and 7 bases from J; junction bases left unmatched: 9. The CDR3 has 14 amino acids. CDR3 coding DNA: TGTGCCAGCATCCCACAGGGGGTACGACAGCCCCAGCATTTT. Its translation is CASIPQGVRQPQHF.

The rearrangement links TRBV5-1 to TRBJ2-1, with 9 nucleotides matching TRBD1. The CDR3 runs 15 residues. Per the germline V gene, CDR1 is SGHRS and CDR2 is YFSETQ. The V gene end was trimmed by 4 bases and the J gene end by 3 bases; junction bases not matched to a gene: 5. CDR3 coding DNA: TGCGCCAGCAGCACGCCGGGACAGGGCTACAATGAGCAGTTCTTC. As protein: CASSTPGQGYNEQFF. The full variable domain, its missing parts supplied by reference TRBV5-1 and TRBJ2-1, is KAGVTQTPRYLIKTRGQQVTLSCSPISGHRSVSWYQQTPGQGLQFLFEYFSETQRNKGNFPGRFSGRQFSNSRSEMNVSTLELGDSALYLCASSTPGQGYNEQFFGPGTRLTVL.

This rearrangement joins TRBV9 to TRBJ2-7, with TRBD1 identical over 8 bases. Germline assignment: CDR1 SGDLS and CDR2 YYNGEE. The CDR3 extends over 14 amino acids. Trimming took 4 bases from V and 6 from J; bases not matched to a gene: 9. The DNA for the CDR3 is TGTGCCAGCAGCCCCCGGACAGGGATGGGCGAGCAGTACTTC. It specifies CASSPRTGMGEQYF.

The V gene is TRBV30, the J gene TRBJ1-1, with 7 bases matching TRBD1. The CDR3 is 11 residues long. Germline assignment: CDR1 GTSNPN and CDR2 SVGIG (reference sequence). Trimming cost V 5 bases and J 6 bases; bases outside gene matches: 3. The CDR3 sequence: CAWDRVAEAFF. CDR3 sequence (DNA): TGTGCCTGGGACAGGGTCGCTGAAGCTTTCTTT.

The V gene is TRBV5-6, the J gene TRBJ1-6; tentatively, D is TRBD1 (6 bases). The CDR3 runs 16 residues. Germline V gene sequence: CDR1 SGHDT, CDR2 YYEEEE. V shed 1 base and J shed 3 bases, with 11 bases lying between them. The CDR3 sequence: CASSLNREGYNSPLHF. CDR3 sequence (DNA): TGTGCCAGCAGCTTGAACAGGGAGGGCTATAATTCACCCCTCCACTTT.

For the CDR3, the DNA is TGTGCCAGCAAAGGGGGTAGGCCCTACGAGCAGTACTTC. Translation: CASKGGRPYEQYF. The chain uses TRBV12-3 or TRBV12-4 and TRBJ2-7; tentatively, D is TRBD1 (6 bases). Deletions cut 7 bases from V and 2 bases from J, with 12 bases between. CDR3 size: 13 residues.

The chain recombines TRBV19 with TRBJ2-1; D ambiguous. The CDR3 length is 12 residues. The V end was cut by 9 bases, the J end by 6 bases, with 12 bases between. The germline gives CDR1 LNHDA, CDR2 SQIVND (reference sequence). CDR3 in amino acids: CASGPVSNEQFF. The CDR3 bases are TGTGCCAGCGGTCCGGTAAGCAATGAGCAGTTCTTC.

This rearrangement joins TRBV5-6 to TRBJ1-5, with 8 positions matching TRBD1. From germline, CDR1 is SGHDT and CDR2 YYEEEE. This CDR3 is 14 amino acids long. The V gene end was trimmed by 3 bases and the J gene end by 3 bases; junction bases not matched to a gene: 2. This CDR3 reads CASSWGQANQPQHF. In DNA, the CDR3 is TGTGCCAGCAGCTGGGGACAGGCCAATCAGCCCCAGCATTTT.

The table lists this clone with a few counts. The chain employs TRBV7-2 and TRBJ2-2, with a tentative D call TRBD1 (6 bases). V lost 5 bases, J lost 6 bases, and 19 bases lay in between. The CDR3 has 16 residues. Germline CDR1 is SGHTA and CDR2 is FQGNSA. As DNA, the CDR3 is TGTGCCAGCAGCCCTCGGACAGCTCTCCGCGCCGGGGAGCTGTTTTTT. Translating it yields CASSPRTALRAGELFF.

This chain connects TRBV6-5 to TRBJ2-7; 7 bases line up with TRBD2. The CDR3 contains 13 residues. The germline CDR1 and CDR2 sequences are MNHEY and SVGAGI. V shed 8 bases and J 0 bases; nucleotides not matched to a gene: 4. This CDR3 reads CASRRDYSYEQYF. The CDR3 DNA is TGTGCCAGCCGGAGGGACTACTCCTACGAGCAGTACTTC.